In this sample, the clone carrying this TCR beta chain turned up a few times. These data originate in a study of T cells in Graves' hyperthyroidism and ophthalmopathy. RNA transcripts yielded amplified TCR beta CDR3 regions. First-round RT-PCR of the TCR CDR3 relied on the HTBI primer set. TCRdb used MiXCR to reprocess the multiplex PCR reads, holding one entry per CDR3 protein. The sample contains 600,000 to 800,000 distinct CDR3 sequences, around a third of which appear only once. Germline values: CDR1 DFQATT, CDR2 SNEGSKA (reference sequence). The CDR3 has 15 residues. After removal of 0 bases from V and 4 bases from J, the junction contained 7 bases not matched to a gene.

This sequence was found in a woman aged 40-49 years with Graves' hyperthyroidism. The chain carries TRBV20-1 and TRBJ2-7; 9 bases line up with TRBD2. Material for sequencing was blood. The CDR3 loop reads CSARDRASGAYEQYF. The CDR3, as DNA: TGCAGTGCTAGAGATCGGGCTAGCGGGGCGTACGAGCAGTACTTC.